This T cell receptor beta chain was captured in a study of cytomegalovirus exposure and HLA in healthy donors (dated by TCRdb to 2017 to 2019). With respect to the entire study: An earlier analysis of 587 of the donors reported 250 to 300 Gb of sequence data and around 120 million unique TCR beta sequences from 150 million to 200 million T cells. An earlier analysis of 587 of the donors applied high-throughput TCR beta sequencing to assess whether each TCR beta V gene segment acted as functional or pseudogenic. Because of strong linkage in the cohort, a few DR-DQ haplotypes were treated as single units for association and clustering. About 330 gigabases of sequencing data and roughly 80 million unique TCR sequences made up an early release that covered 640 HLA-typed donors. Every discovery cohort repertoire had been produced on one sequencing platform. Rather than drawing on any new phenotypic data, the later analysis identified candidate immune exposures from TCR beta sequences and the way those sequences occurred across donors. To predict cytomegalovirus infection status, the study brought together high-throughput TCR immunosequencing, statistical association of individual TCRs with disease status, and machine learning. The study used immunosequencing to profile the T cell repertoires of 600 to 850 subjects and linked those repertoires to cytomegalovirus serostatus. Among the roughly 400 genotyped donors, under 90% belonged to the genetic ancestry cluster associated with self-reported Caucasian donors. Besides the first cohort of approximately 710 subjects, a separate validation cohort made up of 120 different subjects was used. Typing coverage differed by locus: A, B, C, DRB1 and DQB1 were typed in about 629-630 donors, DQA1 in about 560, DPA1 in some 600, and DPB1 in around 440. In a later analysis, previously published TCR beta repertoires from 500 to 750 donors were re-analyzed and high-resolution HLA genotyping was added so that TCR occurrence patterns could be studied. Class I and class II HLA loci were covered by the typing at four-digit resolution. A later genetic analysis used genome-wide SNP genotypes for about 60% of the 666 donors, treating that subset as a discovery cohort. Donor age, sex, ethnicity and CMV serostatus were compiled together with the repertoire data. On average, 235,054 unique TCR beta nucleotide sequences were sequenced per donor among some 420 genotyped donors of the cohort, with roughly a sixth of those sequences being non-productive. The study was designed to test whether signatures of past pathogen exposure could be identified by cataloging public T cell receptors. Overall results and qualifications from the work: The presence/absence analyses assumed that sequencing depth was roughly uniform across donors, and that assumption may not be true. A later analysis found that HLA-associated TCR beta chains were more clonally expanded and had lower generation probabilities than equally common non-associated chains. When HLA alleles, especially DR and DQ, strongly co-occurred, attributing TCR associations to individual alleles was difficult. The cohort was sequenced for TCR beta chains only, and without alpha or paired-chain data the features that could be detected were limited. Because HLA typing was missing for some donors at each locus, association tests included only the typed subset. A further reported finding was that TCR beta sequences accurately predicted the HLA-A and HLA-B alleles for most subjects in the first cohort. A group of highly shared sequence variants was considered likely to be a technical artifact of the sequencing pipeline. In a later analysis, TCR association rates were found to vary across HLA loci, with the most associated TCRs seen for DRB1 alleles and the fewest for HLA-C alleles. A later analysis associated about 17,000 TCR beta sequences with specific HLA alleles at a false discovery rate of 0.05. In a later genetic analysis, fewer N-insertions in productive TCRs were reported among donors in an Asian-associated ancestry cluster than the roughly 640-donor mean. It was suggested by the authors that the approach could potentially be generalized to other disease states and immunological phenotypes. The earlier analysis of approximately 540 of the donors excluded about 16 rarely observed V segments, including chromosome 9 orphons, because counts were too low. In a later analysis, most CMV-associated TCR beta chains were found to appear HLA-restricted, with HLA associations seemingly driven largely by CMV exposure. Most TCR sequences were seen in very few donors, while some public TCRs were found in many individuals. V-gene and J-gene trimming of TCR beta chains was associated with a missense DCLRE1C variant in a later genetic analysis, and the association was replicated in an independent cohort. Immune exposure information for the cohort was limited to CMV serostatus. The classifier was reported to diagnose cytomegalovirus status with high specificity and sensitivity in both the original and validation cohorts. Some IMGT-functional V segments, including TRBV6-2 and TRBV6-3, could not be distinguished by the 87-base-pair reads and were therefore excluded. In an earlier analysis of approximately 590 of the donors, most TCR beta V segments appeared in productive rearrangements about 87% or about 30% of the time, broadly matching IMGT annotations. A few of the identified cytomegalovirus-associated TCR beta chains were confirmed in vitro to be specific for cytomegalovirus antigens. The study gave a list of 150 to 200 TCR beta chains associated with cytomegalovirus. In a later analysis, several top co-occurrence clusters were reported to appear linked to parvovirus B19, influenza, CMV and Epstein-Barr virus. Correlated functional status among segregating V segments might reflect linkage disequilibrium, but an unknown experimental factor could not be ruled out.

Trimming takes 4 bases off V and 7 bases off J; junction bases not matched to a gene: 8. The germline V gene gives CDR1 as MNHNS and CDR2 as SASEGT. Measured from the cysteine to the phenylalanine, the CDR3 is 15 residues long. CDR3 DNA only is kept here, 45 bases in frame from base 1. On this clone itself: No antigen is known for it. Qualities for individual bases were not recorded, and no much larger clone is one base off.

In total, approximately 690 healthy bone marrow donors made up the cohort. Cohort members were all nominally healthy when sampled, although unrecorded immune exposures were likely present. The donor was CMV seronegative and belonged to the group of approximately 320 seronegative cohort members. A peripheral blood sample was collected from each donor, and TCR beta sequencing was performed on peripheral blood mononuclear cells. The Qiagen DNeasy Blood Extraction Kit was used to extract genomic DNA from the blood cell samples. Libraries were prepared through the immunoSEQ multiplex PCR assay. A mixture of 60 forward primers for TCR Vbeta segments and 13 reverse primers for TCR Jbeta segments was used in the multiplex PCR. The CDR3 region of rearranged TCR beta genes was amplified from genomic DNA with a multiplex PCR assay. The amplified TCR beta libraries were sequenced on the Illumina HiSeq System as 87-base-pair reads. As for the original processing: In a later analysis, tens of millions of unique TCR beta chains were counted across the approximately 640 repertoires, and roughly 10 million of these chains were shared by at least two donors. To remove PCR and sequencing errors, raw reads were error-corrected and collapsed into unique sequences using a nearest-neighbor algorithm that merged closely related sequences. V, D and J gene segments were assigned by aligning CDR3 sequences to IMGT reference sequences. Each retained sequence needed at least a six-nucleotide match to both a V gene segment and a J gene segment. Rearrangements were called productive when the CDR3 lacked stop codons and stayed in frame with V and J; all others were non-productive. Following IMGT convention, CDR3 was defined as the stretch from the second conserved V-encoded cysteine up to the conserved J-encoded phenylalanine. The earlier analysis of some 600 of the donors excluded sequences that lacked an unambiguous match to a single V gene segment. An earlier analysis of under 750 of the donors called V segments functional above 56.7% productive rearrangements and segregating when the between-donor standard deviation exceeded 5%. To diagnose cytomegalovirus status from the catalog of TCR beta chain sequences, a statistical classification framework was built. In a later analysis, V and J genes were assigned by comparing TCR nucleotide sequences against IMGT/GENE-DB human TR gene sequences. Using the TCRdist pipeline, a later analysis assigned CDR3 sequences along with most-parsimonious VDJ recombination scenarios. In a later analysis, each TCR beta chain was defined by its CDR3 amino acid sequence together with its V-gene family, and reads lacking a unique V-gene family were excluded. To address suspected cross-contamination and a sequencing artifact, a later analysis removed around 590 highly shared, low-generation-probability nucleotide sequences. In a later analysis, a clonal expansion index was calculated for each public chain from normalized within-repertoire ranks of inferred template counts. A later analysis computed generation probabilities with a VDJ recombination model fitted to out-of-frame rearrangements, and checked the results against IGoR. In a later analysis, TCR-TCR, TCR-HLA and TCR-CMV co-occurrence was scored with hypergeometric tests, and a repertoire-size bias correction was applied to TCR pairs. False discovery rates were estimated in a later analysis by permuting HLA or CMV assignments 20 times. A later analysis grouped co-occurring TCRs with DBSCAN, adding TCRdist sequence similarity when clustering within HLA-allele-positive subsets. Repertoires with fewer than 30,000 or more than 120,000 public chains, plus five repertoires with anomalous nucleotide sharing, were excluded from co-occurrence clustering. Held by TCRdb, this immuneACCESS table contains in-frame sequences only and omits some clones. Under half of the omission traces to an unresolved V gene where checked; the cause of the rest is unknown. V, J and clone size were drawn from that table, and D and trimming were deduced from the DNA. The sample table records around 180,000 clones; roughly 80% of these occur just once. The top ten hold over 2% of the sample.

Sequenced material: PBMCs. This clonotype was obtained from a man between 60 and 75 years old in good health and CMV-seronegative. This chain joins TRBV6-1 to TRBJ1-5, with TRBD1 identical over 9 junction bases. The CDR3 protein sequence reads: CASSVSGTGSQPQHF. The nucleotide sequence is TGTGCCAGCAGTGTCTCCGGGACAGGGTCCCAGCCCCAGCATTTT.